Presented here are 9 T cell receptor beta chains from one specimen sequenced in a study of OX40 agonist ivuxolimab in advanced cancers. Using immunoSEQ multiplex PCR, the repertoire was profiled, and TCRdb retains in-frame clones only, with some absent. This sample has roughly 34,000 clones; approximately 90% occur once, and the top ten carry more than 0.8%. This sample comprised CD4+ or CD8+ T cells sorted from blood, obtained in a trial of the OX40 agonist ivuxolimab. Receptors originate from an adult with an advanced solid tumor such as melanoma, head and neck, liver or kidney cancer.

This clone appeared a single time. This chain links TRBV11-2 with TRBJ1-6, with TRBD1 as a possible D gene (6 bases). Deletions cut 7 bases from V and 6 bases from J, with 13 bases between. CDR1 is SGHAT and CDR2 is FQNNGV in the germline V gene. CDR3 length equals 14 residues. The CDR3 is CASNSIQGNSPLHF. The CDR3 nucleotides read TGTGCCAGCAACTCAATACAGGGTAATTCACCCCTCCACTTT.

This clone was observed once. The gene calls are TRBV5-1 and TRBJ2-1; D is undetermined. Trimming took 3 bases from V and 9 from J, leaving 10 bases between them. CDR3 size: 12 residues. Germline values: CDR1 SGHRS, CDR2 YFSETQ. CDR3 coding DNA: TGCGCCAGCAGCTCGCCTGCCGGTGAGCAGTTCTTC. Translated: CASSSPAGEQFF.

The chain uses TRBV4-2 and TRBJ1-1; D gene unclear. The V gene lost 0 bases and the J gene lost 0 bases, with 5 bases spanning the gap. This CDR3 contains 14 residues. From germline, CDR1 is LGHNA and CDR2 YNFKEQ. The CDR3 DNA follows: TGTGCCAGCAGCCAAGATAGAATGAACACTGAAGCTTTCTTT. Translating gives CASSQDRMNTEAFF.

The V gene is TRBV6-1, the J gene TRBJ2-7; TRBD2 is a possible D gene (5 bases). Trimming cost V 0 bases and J 0 bases, with 12 bases left between them. The CDR3 spans 16 residues. The germline gives CDR1 MNHNS, CDR2 SASEGT. CDR3 loop: CASSEAFGVHSYEQYF. CDR3 coding DNA: TGTGCCAGCAGTGAAGCTTTCGGGGTCCACTCCTACGAGCAGTACTTC.

This CDR3 reads CATSRSPVGSAQHF. CDR3 sequence (DNA): TGTGCCACCAGCAGATCGCCGGTCGGGTCGGCCCAGCATTTT. V is TRBV15 and J is TRBJ1-5; D gene ambiguous. The CDR3 has 14 residues. Looked up from germline, CDR1 is LNHNV and CDR2 is YYDKDF (reference sequence). Deletions cut 2 bases from V and 11 bases from J, with 16 bases between.

The sample holds a few counts of this clone. The chain is built from TRBV19 and TRBJ1-2, with 9 positions matching TRBD1. This CDR3 is built from 15 residues. V trimming: 5 bases; J trimming: 8 bases; junction bases outside the gene matches: 12. The V gene's germline CDR1 is LNHDA and CDR2 SQIVND (reference sequence). CDR3 region: CASSDEGQGLVGYTF. CDR3 sequence (DNA): TGTGCCAGTAGTGACGAGGGACAGGGACTGGTAGGCTACACCTTC.

This chain links TRBV6-1 with TRBJ1-5; a possible D gene is TRBD1 (5 bases). Germline assignment: CDR1 MNHNS and CDR2 SASEGT. The CDR3 covers 14 residues. The V end lost 7 bases, the J end lost 3 bases, and 13 bases lay between the germline ends. CDR3 DNA sequence: TGTGCCAGCACCGTCTCGACAGTCAATCAGCCCCAGCATTTT. Protein sequence: CASTVSTVNQPQHF.

The chain couples TRBV5-1 to TRBJ2-5; no reliable D call. This CDR3 has 14 residues. Deletions cut 2 bases from V and 2 bases from J, with 10 bases between. Germline CDR1 reads SGHRS; CDR2 reads YFSETQ. CDR3 DNA sequence: TGCGCCAGCAGCTTCCAAGGGCCTCAAGAGACCCAGTACTTC. This codes for CASSFQGPQETQYF.

This chain links TRBV28 with TRBJ1-2; 9 positions agree with TRBD1. The CDR3 sequence is 12 residues long. The germline CDR1 and CDR2 sequences are MDHEN and SYDVKM. V was clipped by 8 bases and J by 3 bases; unmatched bases: 1. The CDR3 region has the DNA TGTGCCAGCCGGACAGGGGACTATGGCTACACCTTC. Translating it yields CASRTGDYGYTF.